Listed below are T cell receptor beta chains from one sample, sequenced in a study of post-analysis software for immune sequencing data. From the PCR reads, TCRdb called clonotypes with MiXCR, one entry per CDR3 protein. The sample lists 450,000 or so distinct CDR3 sequences; roughly 45% were seen once. The sequenced sample was blood. These receptors were collected from a girl aged 10 to 17 with multiple sclerosis. CDR3s include the opening cysteine and the closing phenylalanine or tryptophan. The order of the fields is clone size, V gene, D gene, J gene, CDR3 protein, CDR3 DNA. The D gene is left open where the match is weak. Where a row states a size, it is once, few, many or the class of an expanded clone; other rows omit it.

size: .
V: TRBV5-1
D: .
J: TRBJ1-1
CDR3: CASSLRQSNTEAFF
DNA: TGCGCCAGCAGCTTGAGGCAGTCGAACACTGAAGCTTTCTTT

size: few
V: TRBV14
D: .
J: TRBJ2-7
CDR3: CASSQKITAYEQYF
DNA: TGTGCCAGCAGCCAAAAAATCACAGCCTACGAGCAGTACTTC

size: .
V: TRBV5-1
D: TRBD2
J: TRBJ2-1
CDR3: CAGSLGTSENNEQFF
DNA: TGCGCCGGCAGCTTGGGGACTAGCGAAAACAATGAGCAGTTCTTC

size: .
V: TRBV4-1
D: TRBD1
J: TRBJ2-7
CDR3: CASPRTGGVHEQYF
DNA: TGCGCCAGCCCGAGGACAGGGGGCGTCCACGAGCAGTACTTC

size: .
V: TRBV29-1
D: .
J: TRBJ1-1
CDR3: CSVALRGDAFF
DNA: TGCAGCGTGGCCTTAAGGGGCGATGCTTTCTTT

size: .
V: TRBV28
D: TRBD2
J: TRBJ2-5
CDR3: CASRSGTSYNEQYF
DNA: TGTGCCAGCAGATCCGGGACTAGCTACAATGAGCAGTACTTC

size: few
V: TRBV7-9
D: .
J: TRBJ1-2
CDR3: CAYGGAYGYTF
DNA: TGTGCCTATGGGGGGGCCTATGGCTACACCTTC

size: .
V: TRBV10-3
D: .
J: TRBJ2-1
CDR3: CAISTAGLSYNEQFF
DNA: TGTGCCATCAGCACGGCAGGGCTGTCGTACAATGAGCAGTTCTTC

size: .
V: TRBV12-3/TRBV12-4
D: .
J: TRBJ1-5
CDR3: CASSFGGRNQPQHF
DNA: TGTGCCAGCAGTTTTGGGGGGCGGAATCAGCCCCAGCATTTT

size: .
V: TRBV20-1
D: .
J: TRBJ2-7
CDR3: CSAREGIDEQYF
DNA: TGCAGTGCTAGAGAGGGGATCGACGAGCAGTACTTC

size: .
V: TRBV7-9
D: .
J: TRBJ2-7
CDR3: CASSLGDRTENEQYF
DNA: TGTGCCAGCAGCTTAGGCGACAGGACCGAGAACGAGCAGTACTTC

size: .
V: TRBV5-1
D: TRBD2
J: TRBJ2-1
CDR3: CASSTTGTSGRNEQFF
DNA: TGCGCCAGCAGTACAACCGGGACTAGCGGGAGGAATGAGCAGTTCTTC

size: .
V: TRBV11-1
D: TRBD1
J: TRBJ1-1
CDR3: CASSPDRRTEAFF
DNA: TGTGCCAGCAGCCCGGACAGGAGAACTGAAGCTTTCTTT

size: .
V: TRBV7-8
D: .
J: TRBJ2-7
CDR3: CASSSEGGYEQYF
DNA: TGTGCCAGCAGCTCGGAGGGAGGCTACGAGCAGTACTTC

size: .
V: TRBV29-1
D: .
J: TRBJ1-2
CDR3: CSVTENYGYTF
DNA: TGCAGCGTCACAGAGAACTATGGCTACACCTTC

size: .
V: TRBV20-1
D: TRBD1
J: TRBJ1-1
CDR3: CSARPPGGRSRTEAFF
DNA: TGCAGTGCTAGACCGCCAGGGGGGCGTAGTCGGACTGAAGCTTTCTTT

size: few
V: TRBV10-3
D: .
J: TRBJ1-5
CDR3: CAISVELSNQPQHF
DNA: TGTGCCATCAGTGTGGAGCTCAGCAATCAGCCCCAGCATTTT

size: .
V: TRBV21-1
D: .
J: TRBJ2-4
CDR3: CASSVGGKNIQYF
DNA: TGTGCCAGCTCTGTCGGGGGGAAAAACATTCAGTACTTC

size: .
V: TRBV9
D: .
J: TRBJ2-2
CDR3: CASSVTNTGELFF
DNA: TGTGCCAGCAGCGTAACAAACACCGGGGAGCTGTTTTTT

size: .
V: TRBV12-3/TRBV12-4
D: .
J: TRBJ2-1
CDR3: CASSFTRDNEQFF
DNA: TGTGCCAGCAGTTTCACCAGGGACAATGAGCAGTTCTTC

size: .
V: TRBV7-9
D: TRBD1
J: TRBJ2-5
CDR3: CASSPRDRQETQYF
DNA: TGTGCCAGCAGCCCCCGGGACAGGCAAGAGACCCAGTACTTC

size: .
V: TRBV6-1
D: .
J: TRBJ1-6
CDR3: CASSELGANSPLHF
DNA: TGTGCCAGCAGTGAACTGGGGGCCAATTCACCCCTCCACTTT

size: .
V: TRBV7-9
D: .
J: TRBJ2-5
CDR3: CAGSPPWLEQETQYF
DNA: TGTGCCGGCAGCCCTCCGTGGCTAGAGCAAGAGACCCAGTACTTC

size: .
V: TRBV20-1
D: TRBD1
J: TRBJ1-5
CDR3: CSAQGASNQPQHF
DNA: TGCAGTGCCCAGGGGGCCTCCAATCAGCCCCAGCATTTT

size: few
V: TRBV5-6
D: .
J: TRBJ1-1
CDR3: CASSLGAPEAFF
DNA: TGTGCCAGCAGCTTGGGGGCACCTGAAGCTTTCTTT

size: .
V: TRBV7-9
D: TRBD1
J: TRBJ2-7
CDR3: CASSNRDRLVYEQYF
DNA: TGTGCCAGCAGTAACCGGGACAGGCTCGTGTACGAGCAGTACTTC

size: few
V: TRBV4-2
D: .
J: TRBJ2-7
CDR3: CASSQRGRGSGIYEQYF
DNA: TGTGCCAGCAGCCAACGAGGCCGGGGGAGCGGCATATACGAGCAGTACTTC

size: .
V: TRBV5-1
D: .
J: TRBJ2-1
CDR3: CASSLPESFEQFF
DNA: TGCGCCAGCAGCTTGCCCGAGAGCTTTGAGCAGTTCTTC

size: few
V: TRBV4-2
D: TRBD2
J: TRBJ2-7
CDR3: CASSQAGGTYEQYF
DNA: TGTGCCAGCAGCCAAGCGGGAGGAACCTACGAGCAGTACTTC

size: .
V: TRBV9
D: .
J: TRBJ2-3
CDR3: CASSSGDGTQYF
DNA: TGTGCCAGCAGCTCGGGGGATGGTACGCAGTATTTT

size: few
V: TRBV28
D: .
J: TRBJ2-1
CDR3: CASSLRGSYNEQFF
DNA: TGTGCCAGCAGTTTAAGAGGGTCCTACAATGAGCAGTTCTTC

size: .
V: TRBV5-1
D: .
J: TRBJ2-7
CDR3: CASSLGAENYEQYF
DNA: TGCGCCAGCAGCTTGGGAGCTGAGAACTACGAGCAGTACTTC

size: .
V: TRBV10-2
D: TRBD2
J: TRBJ2-1
CDR3: CASGGTSGRAPYNEQFF
DNA: TGCGCCAGCGGGGGGACTAGCGGGAGGGCCCCATACAATGAGCAGTTCTTC

size: .
V: TRBV6-1
D: .
J: TRBJ2-3
CDR3: CASSEGPGVQGDTQYF
DNA: TGTGCCAGCAGTGAAGGACCGGGAGTACAAGGGGATACGCAGTATTTT

size: .
V: TRBV12-3/TRBV12-4
D: .
J: TRBJ2-5
CDR3: CASSLRTYEETQYF
DNA: TGTGCCAGCAGCCTACGGACCTACGAAGAGACCCAGTACTTC

size: few
V: TRBV18
D: .
J: TRBJ2-7
CDR3: CASSPGPNSYEQYF
DNA: TGTGCCAGCTCACCAGGGCCCAACTCCTACGAGCAGTACTTC

size: few
V: TRBV15
D: .
J: TRBJ1-6
CDR3: CATSRDQGRGTDSPLHF
DNA: TGTGCCACCAGCAGAGACCAGGGGCGCGGTACAGATTCACCCCTCCACTTT

size: few
V: TRBV6-5
D: .
J: TRBJ1-1
CDR3: CASSYSGPRNTEAFF
DNA: TGTGCCAGCAGTTACTCGGGACCCAGGAACACTGAAGCTTTCTTT

size: .
V: TRBV20-1
D: .
J: TRBJ2-1
CDR3: CSAWTGGATYNEQFF
DNA: TGCAGTGCATGGACTGGCGGGGCAACCTACAATGAGCAGTTCTTC

size: once
V: TRBV7-2
D: .
J: TRBJ2-7
CDR3: CASSLVTGRGIDEQYF
DNA: TGTGCCAGCAGCTTAGTCACAGGACGGGGAATCGACGAGCAGTACTTC

size: .
V: TRBV7-4
D: .
J: TRBJ2-7
CDR3: CASSPKGRWTGSYEQYF
DNA: TGTGCCAGCAGCCCAAAAGGGCGTTGGACCGGGTCCTACGAGCAGTACTTC

size: few
V: TRBV12-3/TRBV12-4
D: .
J: TRBJ2-5
CDR3: CASSSQDTNEQETQYF
DNA: TGTGCCAGCAGTTCACAGGACACGAACGAACAAGAGACCCAGTACTTC

size: few
V: TRBV2
D: .
J: TRBJ2-7
CDR3: CASSEAPGYEQYF
DNA: TGTGCCAGCAGTGAAGCTCCAGGCTACGAGCAGTACTTC

size: .
V: TRBV7-2
D: .
J: TRBJ2-2
CDR3: CASSHGRGYTGELFF
DNA: TGTGCCAGCAGCCACGGACGGGGATACACCGGGGAGCTGTTTTTT

size: few
V: TRBV4-1
D: TRBD2
J: TRBJ2-1
CDR3: CASSQGVASGSYNEQFF
DNA: TGCGCCAGCAGCCAAGGCGTCGCTAGCGGGAGCTACAATGAGCAGTTCTTC